Presented here are 32 T cell receptor beta chains from one specimen sequenced in a study of blood T cell repertoires in COVID-19. Measured with immunoSEQ multiplex PCR; TCRdb has only the in-frame clones, and not every one. The profile shows 20,000 to 30,000 clones, about nine tenths of them singletons. The sequencing sample was made of peripheral blood. The receptors come from a man in his 70s with acute or convalescent COVID-19.

This clone was observed a single time. The gene calls are TRBV6-5 and TRBJ1-2, with 9 bases identical to TRBD1. After removal of 7 bases from V and 4 bases from J, the junction contained 7 bases not matched to a gene. The CDR3 runs to 14 residues. Germline-derived CDR1 and CDR2 are MNHEY and SVGAGI. The CDR3 nucleotides are TGTGCCAGCATTACCGGGACAGGGTTCTATGGCTACACCTTC. This codes for CASITGTGFYGYTF.

V and J are TRBV28 and TRBJ1-5; D not certain. Looked up from germline, CDR1 is MDHEN and CDR2 is SYDVKM. This CDR3 region has 16 residues. V lost 3 bases and J 0 bases, leaving 12 bases between the germline ends. DNA for the CDR3: TGTGCCAGCAGTTTTCGGTCTGGTTATAGCAATCAGCCCCAGCATTTT. Translating gives CASSFRSGYSNQPQHF.

The rearrangement links TRBV7-6 to TRBJ1-1, with D unclear. The CDR3 covers 16 residues. Between the trimmed V and J ends, which lost 4 bases and 2 bases, there was a span of 17 bases. Germline CDR1 is SGHVS and CDR2 is FNYEAQ. This CDR3 reads CASSSPWGSGNTEAFF. Written as DNA, the CDR3 is TGTGCCAGCAGCTCTCCGTGGGGTTCGGGAAACACTGAAGCTTTCTTT.

This clone came up a few times. This sequence joins TRBV6-2 or TRBV6-3 and TRBJ2-3; a possible D gene is TRBD2 (6 bases). V lost 5 bases and J lost 2, with 17 bases in between. The CDR3 runs 16 residues. CDR1 is MNHEY, CDR2 SVGEGT, per germline. DNA of the CDR3: TGTGCCAGCAGTAAAACCGGGACTCGAAACACAGATACGCAGTATTTT. Translating gives CASSKTGTRNTDTQYF.

V gene TRBV3-1 (or the pseudogene TRBV3-2) combines with J gene TRBJ2-3, with TRBD2 identical over 11 bases. The germline gives CDR1 LGHDT, CDR2 YNNKEL (reference sequence). Trimming took 3 bases from V and 5 from J; bases not matched to a gene: 7. This CDR3 region has 16 residues. CDR3 in DNA: TGTGCCAGCAGCCAGGGTAGCGGGAGGGTCGGAGATACGCAGTATTTT. Translating it yields CASSQGSGRVGDTQYF.

The chain is built from TRBV6-6 and TRBJ1-2, with 7 bases that match TRBD1. The CDR3 loop spans 14 amino acids. Germline V gives CDR1 MNHNY, CDR2 SVGAGI (reference sequence). The junction had 7 bases not matched to a gene; V was cut back by 7 bases and J by 2 bases. The CDR3 DNA reads TGTGCCAGCACCAGAGGGGACAGCAACTATGGCTACACCTTC. Its protein is CASTRGDSNYGYTF.

The V and J genes are TRBV12-3 or TRBV12-4 and TRBJ1-1; D ambiguous. The CDR3 has 13 amino acids. Trimming cost V 6 bases and J 5 bases, with 13 bases left between them. CDR3 nucleotides: TGTGCCAGCAGGGCCGGAGTGAGGACTGAAGCTTTCTTT. This encodes CASRAGVRTEAFF.

This sequence joins TRBV4-1 and TRBJ2-3; D is possibly TRBD2 (6 bases). Deletions cut 3 bases from V and 6 bases from J, with 16 bases between. There are 15 residues in the CDR3. Per germline, CDR1 MGHRA and CDR2 YSYEKL. The CDR3 spells CASSHATRFSDTQYF. In DNA, the CDR3 is TGCGCCAGCAGCCACGCGACTAGGTTCTCTGATACGCAGTATTTT.

The V call is TRBV15, the J call TRBJ2-5; no clear D. CDR1 LNHNV and CDR2 YYDKDF come from the germline V gene (reference sequence). Trimming took 0 bases from V and 13 from J, leaving 12 bases between them. This CDR3 has 12 amino acids. This CDR3 reads CATSRETERRYF. In nucleotides, the CDR3 is TGTGCCACCAGCAGAGAGACGGAGAGGAGGTACTTC.

The chain joins TRBV6-5 to TRBJ1-4; no clear D. Germline V gene sequence: CDR1 MNHEY, CDR2 SVGAGI. V was clipped by 0 bases and J by 8 bases, with 10 bases between them. CDR3 length equals 14 residues. The CDR3 DNA sequence: TGTGCCAGCAGTTACTCCCGAGGAGGGGAAAAACTGTTTTTT. This codes for CASSYSRGGEKLFF.

The chain carries TRBV6-5 and TRBJ1-3, with a possible D match to TRBD1 (5 bases). The CDR3 totals 14 residues. Trimming removed 7 bases from V and 0 bases from J, with 10 bases in between. Looked up from germline, CDR1 is MNHEY and CDR2 is SVGAGI. In DNA, the CDR3 is TGTGCCAGCACCAGGGCCATCTCTGGAAACACCATATATTTT. Its translation: CASTRAISGNTIYF.

This chain connects TRBV18 to TRBJ2-7; tentatively, D is TRBD2 (7 bases). V gave up 3 bases and J gave up 0 bases, with 15 bases separating them. Per germline, CDR1 KGHSH and CDR2 LQKENI. The CDR3 is made up of 16 amino acids. The CDR3 is CASSPSGEGVSYEQYF. CDR3 nucleotide sequence: TGTGCCAGCTCACCCTCAGGGGAGGGGGTCTCCTACGAGCAGTACTTC.

CDR3 sequence reads: CASTLFGLAGEEQFF. DNA for the CDR3: TGTGCCAGCACCCTATTCGGACTAGCGGGAGAGGAGCAGTTCTTC. V and J are TRBV28 and TRBJ2-1; 13 bases map to TRBD2. Losses at the gene ends were 7 bases for V and 10 bases for J; bases not matched to a gene: 10. Germline V gene lookup returns CDR1 MDHEN and CDR2 SYDVKM. This CDR3 has 15 amino acids.

This clone was recorded only once. The chain carries TRBV5-4 and TRBJ1-6; TRBD1 matches at 7 bases. The length of the CDR3 is 16 residues. From germline, CDR1 is SGHNT and CDR2 YYREEE (reference sequence). The ends lost 1 base at V and 9 bases at J; junction bases unmatched: 10. The CDR3, as DNA: TGTGCCAGCAGCTTGCGCATGCGGCAGGGGGGTTCACCCCTCCACTTT. Translation gives CASSLRMRQGGSPLHF.

The rearrangement uses TRBV2 and TRBJ1-5, with 10 bases lining up with TRBD1. CDR1 SNHLY and CDR2 FYNNEI come from the germline V gene. J gave up 2 bases and V 6 bases, and 1 base lay outside the gene matches. The CDR3 sequence is 14 residues long. CDR3 coding DNA: TGTGCCAGCAGCGGGACAGGGGGCAATCAGCCCCAGCATTTT. It translates to CASSGTGGNQPQHF.

The genes are TRBV27 and TRBJ1-2, with 7 bases matching TRBD1. V trimming: 5 bases; J trimming: 4 bases; junction bases outside the gene matches: 10. From germline, CDR1 is MNHEY and CDR2 SMNVEV (reference sequence). The CDR3 sequence is 15 residues long. The CDR3 sequence: CASSENPTGIYGYTF. The CDR3 nucleotides are TGTGCCAGCAGTGAGAATCCGACAGGGATCTATGGCTACACCTTC.

V usage is TRBV19 and J usage is TRBJ2-1, with TRBD2 as a possible D gene (6 bases). The germline V gene has CDR1 LNHDA and CDR2 SQIVND (reference sequence). This CDR3 has 16 amino acids. Trimming left V 1 base short and J 3 bases short, with 13 bases between. The CDR3, as DNA: TGTGCCAGTAGTATAGCCCTGGGCGGGGTCTACAATGAGCAGTTCTTC. Amino acids: CASSIALGGVYNEQFF.

V usage is TRBV5-1 and J usage is TRBJ2-5; D gene uncertain. Germline V gene data show CDR1 as SGHRS and CDR2 as YFSETQ. The CDR3 length is 13 residues. The V end lost 0 bases, the J end lost 5 bases, and 8 bases lay between the germline ends. CDR3 DNA sequence: TGCGCCAGCAGCTTGGCCGGGTATGAGACCCAGTACTTC. This encodes CASSLAGYETQYF.

V gene TRBV10-2 combines with J gene TRBJ2-7, with TRBD2 matching 9 bases. V lost 2 bases, J lost 0 bases, and 2 bases stayed unmatched. Germline CDR1 WSHSY, CDR2 SAAADI. The CDR3 totals 15 residues. The CDR3 reads CASSELAGPSYEQYF. Written as DNA, the CDR3 is TGCGCCAGCAGTGAGCTAGCGGGACCCTCCTACGAGCAGTACTTC.

The chain couples TRBV18 to TRBJ1-5; D ambiguous. The CDR3 extends over 17 amino acids. Germline CDR1 reads KGHSH; CDR2 reads LQKENI. V lost 4 bases and J 0 bases, leaving 16 bases between the germline ends. CDR3 DNA: TGTGCCAGCTCACTGAATTCGATAGGAGGTAGCAATCAGCCCCAGCATTTT. Protein: CASSLNSIGGSNQPQHF.

V usage is TRBV15 and J usage is TRBJ1-1, with D possibly being TRBD1 (6 bases). V lost 4 bases to trimming and J lost 2 bases, with 11 bases between them. This CDR3 region has 14 residues. Germline-derived CDR1 and CDR2 are LNHNV and YYDKDF (reference sequence). CDR3 in amino acids: CATSKGDINTEAFF. CDR3 DNA: TGTGCCACCAGCAAAGGGGACATAAACACTGAAGCTTTCTTT. Filled out from reference TRBV15 and TRBJ1-1, the complete variable domain reads DAMVIQNPRYQVTQFGKPVTLSCSQTLNHNVMYWYQQKSSQAPKLLFHYYDKDFNNEADTPDNFQSRRPNTSFCFLDIRSPGLGDTAMYLCATSKGDINTEAFFGQGTRLTVV.

The chain has TRBV30 and TRBJ1-6; 7 nucleotides agree with TRBD1. This CDR3 is 14 amino acids long. Germline-derived CDR1 and CDR2 are GTSNPN and SVGIG (reference sequence). J was trimmed by 7 bases and V by 4 bases; bases with no gene match: 7. The CDR3: CAWKRQGDNSPLHF. CDR3 DNA: TGTGCCTGGAAACGACAGGGAGACAATTCACCCCTCCACTTT.

This clone was recorded only once. The chain employs TRBV7-8 and TRBJ2-3; unclear D gene. CDR3 size: 16 residues. Germline V gives CDR1 SGHVS, CDR2 FQNEAQ. The V end was cut by 5 bases, the J end by 2 bases, with 17 bases between. The CDR3 reads CASSPWSPGSTDTQYF. The CDR3 nucleotides read TGTGCCAGCAGCCCTTGGTCCCCAGGATCCACAGATACGCAGTATTTT.

This chain joins TRBV5-1 and TRBJ1-1; 8 bases fit TRBD1. The junction had 4 bases not matched to a gene; V was cut back by 0 bases and J by 6 bases. Germline V gene data show CDR1 as SGHRS and CDR2 as YFSETQ. CDR3 length: 14 residues. The CDR3 is CASSLGQGRAEAFF. The DNA for the CDR3 is TGCGCCAGCAGCTTGGGACAGGGGAGGGCTGAAGCTTTCTTT.

This clone was detected once. The V and J genes are TRBV19 and TRBJ1-5, with 9 bases lining up with TRBD1. The CDR3 covers 14 residues. Germline V gene data show CDR1 as LNHDA and CDR2 as SQIVND (reference sequence). With 5 bases clipped from V and 7 bases from J, the junction kept 6 bases outside the gene matches. The CDR3 nucleotides read TGTGCCAGTAGTCCACAGGGGGCAGTACAGCCCCAGCATTTT. Its protein is CASSPQGAVQPQHF. The full variable domain, rest sourced from reference TRBV19 and TRBJ1-5, is DGGITQSPKYLFRKEGQNVTLSCEQNLNHDAMYWYRQDPGQGLRLIYYSQIVNDFQKGDIAEGYSVSREKKESFPLTVTSAQKNPTAFYLCASSPQGAVQPQHFGDGTRLSIL.

The chain joins TRBV5-1 to TRBJ2-2; a possible D gene is TRBD2 (5 bases). With 5 bases removed from V and 3 bases from J, the gap between germline ends came to 20 bases. The CDR3 is made up of 17 amino acids. Germline loops: CDR1 SGHRS, CDR2 YFSETQ. CDR3 sequence reads: CASRPPDALGDTGELFF. CDR3 DNA sequence: TGCGCCAGCAGACCTCCGGATGCCTTGGGAGACACCGGGGAGCTGTTTTTT.

This chain links TRBV19 with TRBJ2-7; possibly TRBD2 for D (5 bases). The germline CDR1 and CDR2 sequences are LNHDA and SQIVND (reference sequence). Trimming took 3 bases from V and 3 from J, leaving 9 bases between them. CDR3 size: 13 residues. CDR3 nucleotides: TGTGCCAGTAGTATGACCCGGGGCTACGAGCAGTACTTC. As protein: CASSMTRGYEQYF.

The chain has TRBV5-1 and TRBJ2-5; 11 bases line up with TRBD2. The CDR3 runs to 15 residues. The germline V gene has CDR1 SGHRS and CDR2 YFSETQ. V was clipped by 1 base and J by 4 bases; unmatched bases: 3. CDR3 residues: CASSLTSGRGETQYF. CDR3 nucleotides: TGCGCCAGCAGCTTGACTAGCGGGAGAGGAGAGACCCAGTACTTC.

The J gene is TRBJ1-1, the V gene TRBV28; 7 bases fit TRBD1. Germline assignment: CDR1 MDHEN and CDR2 SYDVKM. The CDR3 totals 16 residues. J lost 7 bases, V lost 3 bases, and 14 bases had no gene match. The CDR3 coding sequence is TGTGCCAGCAGTTTCTTAGGGGGCCGACGCTCGGTTGAAGCTTTCTTT. Its protein is CASSFLGGRRSVEAFF.

This clone was recorded once. The rearrangement joins TRBV15 to TRBJ1-5; TRBD1 agrees at 7 bases. Germline-derived CDR1 and CDR2 are LNHNV and YYDKDF (reference sequence). J gave up 2 bases and V 2 bases, and 9 bases lay outside the gene matches. The CDR3 is made up of 17 amino acids. CDR3 coding DNA: TGTGCCACCAGCAGACCCCCAACAGGGGTGGGCAATCAGCCCCAGCATTTT. As protein: CATSRPPTGVGNQPQHF.

The chain couples TRBV28 to TRBJ1-5, with a tentative D call TRBD1 (5 bases). Germline V lookup: CDR1 MDHEN, CDR2 SYDVKM. V was cut by 5 bases and J by 3 bases, with 17 bases left in between. The CDR3 consists of 16 residues. CDR3 sequence (DNA): TGTGCCAGCAGTCTCCCCGCAGGGACTAACAATCAGCCCCAGCATTTT. This translates into CASSLPAGTNNQPQHF. Based on the CDR3 plus reference TRBV28 and TRBJ1-5, the full variable domain is DVKVTQSSRYLVKRTGEKVFLECVQDMDHENMFWYRQDPGLGLRLIYFSYDVKMKEKGDIPEGYSVSREKKERFSLILESASTNQTSMYLCASSLPAGTNNQPQHFGDGTRLSIL.

The V and J genes are TRBV5-1 and TRBJ1-2, with D unresolved. Looked up from germline, CDR1 is SGHRS and CDR2 is YFSETQ. The length of the CDR3 is 13 residues. V lost 0 bases, J lost 4 bases, and 7 bases lay in between. The CDR3, as DNA: TGCGCCAGCAGCTTGGGGGCCACCTATGGCTACACCTTC. Its protein is CASSLGATYGYTF. Full variable domain (rest looked up from reference TRBV5-1 and TRBJ1-2): KAGVTQTPRYLIKTRGQQVTLSCSPISGHRSVSWYQQTPGQGLQFLFEYFSETQRNKGNFPGRFSGRQFSNSRSEMNVSTLELGDSALYLCASSLGATYGYTFGSGTRLTVV.